Below are 28 T cell receptor beta chains sequenced from a single sample in a study of blood T cells in healthy people across ages. Then a second PCR, running roughly 7 to 11 cycles, was carried out with a sample-barcoded 5' primer and a J-beta primer mix. From the 5' RACE reads, TCRdb called clonotypes with MiXCR, one entry per CDR3 protein. The repertoire holds around 1.5 million distinct CDR3 sequences, with about 32% as singletons. Sequencing was carried out using blood. The receptor source for this set is a woman in her thirties in good health.

The V gene is TRBV7-3, the J gene TRBJ2-1, with TRBD2 matching 12 bases. Germline CDR1 and CDR2: SGHTA and FQGTGA. The CDR3 spans 15 residues. V lost 5 bases to trimming and J lost 5 bases; unmatched junction nucleotides: 4. The CDR3 here is CASSPSGGVHNEQFF. CDR3 DNA: TGTGCCAGCAGCCCTAGCGGGGGGGTACACAATGAGCAGTTCTTC.

The chain links TRBV30 to TRBJ2-7, with D perhaps matching TRBD1 (6 bases). Germline values: CDR1 GTSNPN, CDR2 SVGIG (reference sequence). V lost 5 bases to trimming and J lost 1 base, with 15 bases between them. This CDR3 has 14 amino acids. The CDR3 nucleotides read TGTGCCTGGGAAGGGACACTCGATTCCTACGAGCAGTACTTC. Encoded protein: CAWEGTLDSYEQYF.

The CDR3 region has the DNA TGTGCCAGCAGCCGAGAACAGGGAGGCCAAGAGACCCAGTACTTC. Residues: CASSREQGGQETQYF. V usage is TRBV7-9 and J usage is TRBJ2-5, with D perhaps assigned TRBD1 or TRBD2 (6 bases each). This CDR3 is built from 15 residues. From germline, CDR1 is SEHNR and CDR2 FQNEAQ (reference sequence). The V end was cut by 5 bases, the J end by 1 base, with 14 bases between. The full variable domain, rest sourced from reference TRBV7-9 and TRBJ2-5, is DTGVSQNPRHKITKRGQNVTFRCDPISEHNRLYWYRQTLGQGPEFLTYFQNEAQLEKSRLLSDRFSAERPKGSFSTLEIQRTEQGDSAMYLCASSREQGGQETQYFGPGTRLLVL.

To note about this clonotype: Here the CDR3 omits its conserved ending phenylalanine or tryptophan, so a read error is the likely source. The rearrangement uses TRBV29-1 and TRBJ2-3; 9 nucleotides line up with TRBD2. The CDR3 has 14 residues. Losses at the gene ends were 3 bases for V and 3 bases for J; bases not matched to a gene: 4. CDR1 and CDR2 (germline): SQVTM, ANQGSEA. The CDR3 protein is CSVDPGLATDTQYL. For the CDR3, the DNA is TGCAGCGTTGACCCGGGACTAGCTACAGATACGCAGTATTTG.

The chain combines TRBV2 with TRBJ2-5, with 12 positions matching TRBD1. TRBJ2-7 matches the DNA end more closely, so the J call is doubtful. The germline CDR1 and CDR2 sequences are SNHLY and FYNNEI. The CDR3 has 14 amino acids. The CDR3 reads CASARDRGLYEQYF. The CDR3 bases are TGTGCCAGCGCCCGGGACAGGGGGCTGTACGAGCAGTACTTC.

This chain joins TRBV7-9 and TRBJ2-1; tentative D call: TRBD2 (7 bases). V was trimmed by 2 bases and J by 2 bases, leaving 19 bases between them. Germline CDR1 reads SEHNR; CDR2 reads FQNEAQ (reference sequence). The CDR3 length is 18 residues. The CDR3 coding sequence is TGTGCCAGCAGCTTAACGGTGGCGGGGGCGACCCCCTACAATGAGCAGTTCTTC. Translated: CASSLTVAGATPYNEQFF. The full variable domain, with the rest looked up from reference TRBV7-9 and TRBJ2-1, is DTGVSQNPRHKITKRGQNVTFRCDPISEHNRLYWYRQTLGQGPEFLTYFQNEAQLEKSRLLSDRFSAERPKGSFSTLEIQRTEQGDSAMYLCASSLTVAGATPYNEQFFGPGTRLTVL.

The chain is built from TRBV2 and TRBJ1-4, with 8 bases fitting TRBD1. The germline CDR1 and CDR2 sequences are SNHLY and FYNNEI. The CDR3 is made up of 14 amino acids. Germline trimming cut 8 bases from V and 5 bases from J; bases unmatched to any gene: 7. The CDR3 nucleotides are TGTGCCAGCCGCCCAGGGGGCCCCAATGAAAAACTGTTTTTT. Protein sequence: CASRPGGPNEKLFF.

The chain uses TRBV4-2 and TRBJ2-1, with 7 bases that match TRBD2. The CDR3 is made up of 16 amino acids. The V gene's germline CDR1 is LGHNA and CDR2 YNFKEQ. With V trimmed by 1 base and J by 10 bases, 13 bases remained unmatched. The CDR3 nucleotides read TGTGCCAGCAGCCAAGGATCTGGACTAGGAGTAGTCGAGCAGTTCTTC. Protein product: CASSQGSGLGVVEQFF.

This clonotype was seen just once. The rearrangement uses TRBV10-3 and TRBJ2-2, with D possibly being TRBD2 (5 bases). The CDR3 is 17 amino acids. CDR1 is ENHRY and CDR2 is SYGVKD in the germline V gene. V was shortened by 6 bases and J by 2 bases, with 19 bases between the two germline ends. The CDR3 reads CAIRTPTGGLNTGELFF. The DNA for the CDR3 is TGTGCCATCAGGACCCCGACCGGTGGACTTAACACCGGGGAGCTGTTTTTT.

This clonotype was seen a single time. The chain employs TRBV4-1 and TRBJ2-2, with 7 bases that match TRBD2. CDR1 MGHRA and CDR2 YSYEKL come from the germline V gene. Trimming took 4 bases from V and 6 from J; bases not matched to a gene: 11. The CDR3 extends over 16 amino acids. The CDR3 DNA is TGCGCCAGCAGCCCCATCGGGCGGGAGCTTGCCGGGGAGCTGTTTTTT. This translates into CASSPIGRELAGELFF.

In this sample, this clonotype turned up a few times. The chain recombines TRBV5-1 with TRBJ2-1; D might be TRBD1 or TRBD2, each matching 6 bases. This CDR3 contains 15 residues. Trimming shortened V by 6 bases and J by 1 base, and 14 bases separated the two germline ends. The germline V gene has CDR1 SGHRS and CDR2 YFSETQ. For the CDR3, the DNA is TGCGCCAGCAACCTACAGGGAGGATCCTACAATGAGCAGTTCTTC. Translation: CASNLQGGSYNEQFF.

V gene TRBV4-1 combines with J gene TRBJ2-5; D not certain. Trimming stripped 1 base from V and 2 bases from J, with 11 bases between. Germline assignment: CDR1 MGHRA and CDR2 YSYEKL. The CDR3 is 15 amino acids. The DNA for the CDR3 is TGCGCCAGCAGCCAAGTAGGCAATGGGCAAGAGACCCAGTACTTC. Its protein product is CASSQVGNGQETQYF.

The V gene is TRBV5-6, the J gene TRBJ2-7; TRBD1 or TRBD2 may be the D gene (5 bases each). V gave up 0 bases and J gave up 2 bases, with 12 bases separating them. The CDR3 has 15 amino acids. Germline loops: CDR1 SGHDT, CDR2 YYEEEE. The CDR3 is CASSLVNRGPYEQYF. The CDR3 DNA sequence: TGTGCCAGCAGCTTGGTCAATCGGGGCCCCTACGAGCAGTACTTC.

Points on this clonotype: One end of the junction is discordant with germline, which a read error may explain. V usage is TRBV4-2 and J usage is TRBJ2-1; 8 bases align to TRBD2. Germline CDR1 reads LGHNA; CDR2 reads YNFKEQ. This CDR3 has 16 residues. Here the CDR3 reads CASSQGDGTRPNEQFF. The CDR3 DNA is TGTGCCAGCAGTCAAGGGGATGGGACTAGGCCCAATGAGCAGTTCTTC.

The chain is built from TRBV5-1 and TRBJ2-5; 10 bases agree with TRBD1. V gave up 4 bases and J gave up 11 bases; unmatched junction bases: 8. This CDR3 spans 13 amino acids. The germline V gene has CDR1 SGHRS and CDR2 YFSETQ. CDR3 bases: TGCGCCAGCAGCGGCCGGGACAGGGGAGAGCAGTACTTC. Translated, it gives CASSGRDRGEQYF.

This clonotype has a handful of counts. The chain's CDR3 is CASSLFPGQNEKLFF. As DNA, the CDR3 is TGTGCCAGCAGCTTATTTCCGGGACAAAATGAAAAACTGTTTTTT. V and J are TRBV11-2 and TRBJ1-4; D possibly corresponds to TRBD1 (6 bases). The CDR3 contains 15 residues. V lost 2 bases, J lost 5 bases, and 12 bases lay in between. Germline V gene data show CDR1 as SGHAT and CDR2 as FQNNGV.

This clonotype was counted many times. CDR3 residues: CSARDPNTEAFF. The CDR3 DNA follows: TGCAGTGCTAGAGACCCTAACACTGAAGCTTTCTTT. The chain carries TRBV20-1 and TRBJ1-1; D is uncertain. Germline CDR1 and CDR2: DFQATT and SNEGSKA (reference sequence). The V end lost 0 bases, the J end lost 2 bases, and 4 bases lay between the germline ends. The CDR3 runs to 12 residues.

The chain links TRBV9 to TRBJ1-6, with 9 bases matching TRBD1. This CDR3 contains 15 residues. Germline CDR1 reads SGDLS; CDR2 reads YYNGEE. Trimming removed 4 bases from V and 10 bases from J; junction bases left unmatched: 9. DNA for the CDR3: TGTGCCAGCAGCTTCACCGGGACAGGGATCTCACCCCTCCACTTT. Translated: CASSFTGTGISPLHF.

This clonotype was observed a few times. The chain is built from TRBV5-1 and TRBJ2-3; maybe TRBD1 (6 bases). CDR1 and CDR2 (germline): SGHRS, YFSETQ. Trimming took 0 bases from V and 6 from J, leaving 17 bases between them. The CDR3 sequence is 16 residues long. The CDR3 region is CASSLGTELFVDTQYF. The CDR3 DNA follows: TGCGCCAGCAGCTTGGGGACAGAGCTATTTGTTGATACGCAGTATTTT.

With respect to this clonotype: This may arise from a read error, as a much more abundant clone is one base away. This sequence joins TRBV6-2 or TRBV6-3 and TRBJ2-5, with 10 bases identical to TRBD1. The V gene end was trimmed by 8 bases and the J gene end by 5 bases; junction bases not matched to a gene: 14. The CDR3 has 16 amino acids. CDR1 is MNHEY and CDR2 is SVGEGT in the germline V gene. The CDR3 coding sequence is TGTGCCAGCGGTACCTCCGGGACAGGGGCGTGGGAGACCCAGTACTTC. Translation gives CASGTSGTGAWETQYF.

This chain links TRBV7-9 with TRBJ1-1, with D perhaps matching TRBD1 (5 bases). CDR1 is SEHNR and CDR2 is FQNEAQ in the germline V gene (reference sequence). CDR3 length: 12 amino acids. V was shortened by 11 bases and J by 1 base, with 11 bases between the two germline ends. The CDR3 reads CAGAEKNTEAFF. CDR3 nucleotides: TGTGCCGGGGCAGAGAAGAACACTGAAGCTTTCTTT.

This chain connects TRBV12-3 or TRBV12-4 to TRBJ2-5; D is ambiguous. The CDR3 loop spans 16 amino acids. V was clipped by 3 bases and J by 2 bases, with 16 bases between them. The DNA of the CDR3 is TGTGCCAGCAGTTTTGTGAGGTTAGGTTGGCAAGAGACCCAGTACTTC. Protein: CASSFVRLGWQETQYF.

This rearrangement joins TRBV28 to TRBJ1-1; 9 nucleotides match TRBD1. V lost 6 bases to trimming and J lost 11 bases; unmatched junction nucleotides: 10. Germline CDR1 reads MDHEN; CDR2 reads SYDVKM. The CDR3 contains 13 residues. CDR3 loop: CASSLGQGNGAFF. CDR3 coding DNA: TGTGCCAGCAGCTTGGGACAGGGTAACGGGGCTTTCTTT. The whole variable domain, filled in from reference TRBV28 and TRBJ1-1, reads DVKVTQSSRYLVKRTGEKVFLECVQDMDHENMFWYRQDPGLGLRLIYFSYDVKMKEKGDIPEGYSVSREKKERFSLILESASTNQTSMYLCASSLGQGNGAFFGQGTRLTVV.

The chain recombines TRBV7-3 with TRBJ2-3; no reliable D call. Germline lookup yields CDR1 SGHTA and CDR2 FQGTGA. The CDR3 is 15 amino acids. The V gene lost 2 bases and the J gene lost 4 bases, with 13 bases spanning the gap. The CDR3 nucleotides read TGTGCCAGCAGCTTATCACCATACCATCCAGATACGCAGTATTTT. Its protein is CASSLSPYHPDTQYF.

This clonotype came up many times. The chain has TRBV20-1 and TRBJ2-5; TRBD1 agrees at 8 bases. V dropped 3 bases and J dropped 5; count of bases not matched to a gene: 5. The CDR3 spans 13 residues. From germline, CDR1 is DFQATT and CDR2 SNEGSKA (reference sequence). The CDR3 reads CSARGQVAETQYF. The DNA of the CDR3 is TGCAGTGCTAGGGGACAGGTCGCGGAGACCCAGTACTTC.

This clonotype was picked up a small number of times. V gene TRBV5-1 combines with J gene TRBJ2-7, with 7 bases matching TRBD1. Trimming cost V 5 bases and J 3 bases; bases outside gene matches: 11. The V gene's germline CDR1 is SGHRS and CDR2 YFSETQ. The CDR3 has 15 amino acids. CDR3 bases: TGCGCCAGCAGACCCCAACCGGGACAGAGCTACGAGCAGTACTTC. Encoded protein: CASRPQPGQSYEQYF.

The sample holds a few counts of this clonotype. The DNA for the CDR3 is TGTGCCAGCAGCTTAGATCCAGCGGGAGGCCCTAACAATGAGCAGTTCTTC. It translates to CASSLDPAGGPNNEQFF. The V and J genes are TRBV7-2 and TRBJ2-1, with 9 bases that match TRBD2. Germline CDR1 and CDR2: SGHTA and FQGNSA. The CDR3 length is 17 residues. The V gene end was trimmed by 1 base and the J gene end by 5 bases; junction bases not matched to a gene: 9. The full variable domain, its missing parts supplied by reference TRBV7-2 and TRBJ2-1, is GAGVSQSPSNKVTEKGKDVELRCDPISGHTALYWYRQSLGQGLEFLIYFQGNSAPDKSGLPSDRFSAERTGGSVSTLTIQRTQQEDSAVYLCASSLDPAGGPNNEQFFGPGTRLTVL.

The chain recombines TRBV5-1 with TRBJ1-6; D unresolved. Trimming stripped 4 bases from V and 11 bases from J, with 16 bases between. The germline gives CDR1 SGHRS, CDR2 YFSETQ. CDR3 length: 14 residues. Here the CDR3 DNA reads TGCGCCAGCAGCACTACCGGAACTCATCCACCCCTCCACTTT. It translates to CASSTTGTHPPLHF.